The next 9 T cell receptor beta chains were all read from a single sample in a study of shared clonotypes between healthy human individuals. Naive CD8 cells, CD45RO-negative and positively selected for CCR7, excluded terminally differentiated effector memory CD45RA+ cells. The assay was immunoSEQ multiplex PCR, and TCRdb's table has in-frame clones only and misses some. This sample carries about 2,200,000 clones, roughly 91% of them seen once, and the ten largest clones take roughly 1.8%. Sequenced sample: naive CD8+ T cells from PBMCs. All receptors derive from a man between 18 and 35 years old in good health. Some clones in this sample may be carry-over from other donors' samples.

This clone has only one observation. V usage is TRBV19 and J usage is TRBJ1-1, with D possibly TRBD1 on 6 matching bases. The CDR3 spans 13 residues. Germline loops: CDR1 LNHDA, CDR2 SQIVND (reference sequence). Deletions cut 5 bases from V and 6 bases from J, with 13 bases between. CDR3 region: CASSVRGTPEAFF. CDR3 nucleotides: TGTGCCAGTAGTGTTAGGGGGACGCCTGAAGCTTTCTTT.

The chain is built from TRBV2 and TRBJ1-1, with 9 bases matching TRBD1. Per the germline V gene, CDR1 is SNHLY and CDR2 is FYNNEI. The CDR3 contains 13 residues. The V segment lost 7 bases and the J segment 11 bases; nucleotides outside the gene matches: 11. CDR3 amino acids: CASKPRGGTGAFF. CDR3 DNA sequence: TGTGCCAGCAAACCCAGGGGTGGGACAGGGGCTTTCTTT.

The V and J genes are TRBV28 and TRBJ2-1, with D uncertain. This CDR3 has 14 residues. Germline loops: CDR1 MDHEN, CDR2 SYDVKM. Trimming took 7 bases from V and 3 from J, leaving 13 bases between them. CDR3 in amino acids: CASTGVLRYNEQFF. DNA of the CDR3: TGTGCCAGCACCGGCGTTTTGCGCTACAATGAGCAGTTCTTC.

This clone showed up just once. This chain links TRBV28 with TRBJ2-7; 10 bases map to TRBD2. CDR1 and CDR2 from the germline V gene are MDHEN and SYDVKM. The CDR3 has 19 amino acids. The V and J ends lost 2 bases and 6 bases, in that order; junction bases with no gene match: 19. CDR3 in amino acids: CASSLAFQAGGPTAIEQYF. The CDR3 coding sequence is TGTGCCAGCAGTTTAGCATTCCAAGCGGGAGGGCCTACGGCAATCGAGCAGTACTTC.

This clone was observed a single time. The genes are TRBV28 and TRBJ1-4; D is unclear. This CDR3 spans 15 amino acids. CDR1 is MDHEN, CDR2 SYDVKM, per germline. V lost 1 base and J lost 8, with 14 bases in between. In DNA form, the CDR3 reads TGTGCCAGCAGTTTATTTGGCCACGGACGCGAAAAACTGTTTTTT. Its protein is CASSLFGHGREKLFF.

The rearrangement uses TRBV2 and TRBJ2-3, with D perhaps matching TRBD2 (6 bases). CDR3 length: 15 amino acids. Germline V gene sequence: CDR1 SNHLY, CDR2 FYNNEI. In DNA form, the CDR3 reads TGTGCAATACAGGCCACAGCGGGCCCAGGGGATACGCAGTATTTT. Its protein product is CAIQATAGPGDTQYF.

This chain uses TRBV29-1 with TRBJ2-1, with D possibly TRBD2 on 6 matching bases. The CDR3 is made up of 14 amino acids. With 7 bases removed from V and 4 bases from J, the gap between germline ends came to 17 bases. Germline CDR1 reads SQVTM; CDR2 reads ANQGSEA. The CDR3 loop is CSAVSGGPYNEQFF. The CDR3 DNA follows: TGCAGCGCCGTATCTGGAGGGCCGTACAATGAGCAGTTCTTC.

V and J are TRBV6-4 and TRBJ2-3; D remains ambiguous. Trimming pared 2 bases from V and 4 bases from J, leaving 13 bases between. This CDR3 spans 15 amino acids. CDR1 is MRHNA, CDR2 SNTAGT, per germline. The CDR3 loop is CASSDNGVSSDTQYF. Written as DNA, the CDR3 is TGTGCCAGCAGTGACAACGGCGTCTCCTCAGATACGCAGTATTTT.

The CDR3 protein is CASPKHRMNTEAFF. The DNA for the CDR3 is TGTGCCAGTCCAAAGCACAGAATGAACACTGAAGCTTTCTTT. The J gene is TRBJ1-1, the V gene TRBV19; D uncertain. Germline loops: CDR1 LNHDA, CDR2 SQIVND (reference sequence). This CDR3 contains 14 residues. V was trimmed by 8 bases and J by 0 bases, leaving 13 bases between them.